One sample yielded the 10 T cell receptor beta chains listed below, sequenced in a study of cytomegalovirus exposure and HLA in healthy donors. PCR was performed using 60 Vbeta and 13 Jbeta primers. Clones were read by immunoSEQ multiplex PCR, and TCRdb kept only the in-frame ones, dropping some. The sample yields some 150,000 clones, just under 80% seen once. What was sequenced was PBMCs. The source of these receptors is a male donor in good health and CMV-seronegative.

This clone was counted a few times. This CDR3 reads CASSGQRADTQYF. Here the CDR3 DNA reads TGCGCCAGCTCCGGACAGAGAGCAGATACGCAGTATTTT. The gene calls are TRBV4-3 and TRBJ2-3; a weak D match, TRBD1 (6 bases). This CDR3 region has 13 residues. CDR1 LGHNA and CDR2 YSLEER come from the germline V gene. V lost 8 bases and J 4 bases, leaving 13 bases between the germline ends.

In its sample, this clone was seen a few times. This chain uses TRBV21-1 with TRBJ2-6; the table's D call of TRBD1 was not tested on the DNA. TRBV21-1 is a known pseudogene. The length of the CDR3 is 18 residues. The CDR3 DNA reads as TGTGCCAGCACCCCACCGGGGGACAGAGACTCTGGGGCCAACGTCCTGACTTTC. Its protein product is CASTPPGDRDSGANVLTF.

This clone is a singleton in its sample. This chain uses TRBV7-2 with TRBJ1-2; possible D gene TRBD1, 6 bases. Germline V lookup: CDR1 SGHTA, CDR2 FQGNSA. The CDR3 is made up of 16 amino acids. V lost 1 base and J lost 0, with 12 bases in between. CDR3 DNA sequence: TGTGCCAGCAGCTTAGTCGGTGACAGGACTAACTATGGCTACACCTTC. Translated: CASSLVGDRTNYGYTF.

The rearrangement joins TRBV4-3 to TRBJ1-2, with D unclear. Trimming shortened V by 0 bases and J by 6 bases, and 11 bases separated the two germline ends. Germline CDR1 and CDR2: LGHNA and YSLEER. The CDR3 runs 14 residues. The CDR3 sequence is CASSQDLDYHGYTF. For the CDR3, the DNA is TGCGCCAGCAGCCAAGATTTAGATTACCATGGCTACACCTTC.

This clone was seen a single time. V is TRBV9 and J is TRBJ2-7; unclear D gene. The CDR3 is made up of 15 amino acids. Trimming shortened V by 0 bases and J by 1 base, and 11 bases separated the two germline ends. Germline values: CDR1 SGDLS, CDR2 YYNGEE. CDR3 sequence reads: CASSVGGSSSYEQYF. For the CDR3, the DNA is TGTGCCAGCAGCGTAGGAGGTAGCTCGTCCTACGAGCAGTACTTC.

Comments on this clone: Other nucleotide sequences from this sample produce the same CDR3. The genes are TRBV6-1 and TRBJ2-7; TRBD1 matches at 7 bases. Germline V gene lookup returns CDR1 MNHNS and CDR2 SASEGT. Trimming cost V 7 bases and J 4 bases; bases outside gene matches: 10. The CDR3 covers 14 residues. CDR3 in DNA: TGTGCCAGCAATTTAGACAGGGTGGAATACGAGCAGTACTTC. Encoded protein: CASNLDRVEYEQYF.

V and J are TRBV5-5 and TRBJ1-1; D is ambiguous. Germline V gene sequence: CDR1 SGHKS, CDR2 YYEKEE (reference sequence). The CDR3 spans 16 residues. Deletions cut 0 bases from V and 4 bases from J, with 16 bases between. CDR3 sequence: CASSLDRLLGSTEAFF. In DNA form, the CDR3 reads TGTGCCAGCAGCTTGGACAGACTCCTCGGGAGCACTGAAGCTTTCTTT.

This clone was observed a handful of times. V and J are TRBV19 and TRBJ2-7; D might be TRBD1 (5 bases). Germline-derived CDR1 and CDR2 are LNHDA and SQIVND (reference sequence). This CDR3 region has 15 residues. The ends were cut back, 5 bases at V and 1 base at J, with 15 bases in the middle. CDR3 coding DNA: TGTGCCAGTAGTGTCGCAGGGTTAACATCCTACGAGCAGTACTTC. It specifies CASSVAGLTSYEQYF.

The chain has TRBV19 and TRBJ1-1, with 8 bases matching TRBD1. With V trimmed by 0 bases and J by 5 bases, 14 bases remained unmatched. This CDR3 spans 18 amino acids. The germline V gene encodes CDR1 LNHDA and CDR2 SQIVND (reference sequence). The CDR3 coding sequence is TGTGCCAGTAGTATAGAAGGGGGCAGGGGGCTGTTTTTGACTGAAGCTTTCTTT. Protein: CASSIEGGRGLFLTEAFF.

The chain uses TRBV2 and TRBJ2-4; D call uncertain. In germline, CDR1 is SNHLY, CDR2 FYNNEI. V was trimmed by 5 bases and J by 0 bases, leaving 17 bases between them. This CDR3 spans 17 amino acids. CDR3 coding DNA: TGTGCCAGCAGTTCGAGCGCGAGTTATAGAGCCAAAAACATTCAGTACTTC. Its translation is CASSSSASYRAKNIQYF.